This TCR beta chain was captured in a study of blood T cell repertoires in COVID-19. Study-level information: Acute and convalescent COVID-19 specimens originated in the United States, Italy and Spain. Sample material is recorded as cDNA or gDNA derived from T cells, B-cell-depleted T cells, or PBMCs.

In the study's own analysis: How many nucleated cells were present was estimated from reference gene primer amplification. Profiling relied on immunoSEQ multiplex PCR, and the TCRdb table lists in-frame clones only, not all of them. V and J calls and clone size follow that table, whereas D and trimming were derived from the DNA. The data show 200,000 to 250,000 clones, approximately 80% seen once. This CDR3 region has 16 residues. Germline CDR1 is LGHDT and CDR2 is YNNKEL (reference sequence). V trimming: 3 bases; J trimming: 2 bases; junction bases outside the gene matches: 2. Material: peripheral blood. This TCR derives from a woman in her forties or fifties with acute or convalescent COVID-19. The chain combines TRBV3-1 (or the pseudogene TRBV3-2) with TRBJ2-1, with TRBD2 identical over 12 bases. The CDR3 DNA reads as TGTGCCAGCAGCCACGGACTAGCGGGACCCTACAATGAGCAGTTCTTC. As protein: CASSHGLAGPYNEQFF.